Listed below are T cell receptor beta chains from one sample, sequenced in a study of control samples from healthy donors and cancer patients. The protocol was immunoSEQ multiplex PCR, while the TCRdb copy is restricted to in-frame clones and leaves out a portion. The table includes approximately 90,000 clones, about 92% detected once. Sequences were obtained from blood. The receptors shown here come from a woman aged 25 to 39 in good health. Both conserved end residues are part of each CDR3. The D gene is left open where the match is weak. Where a row states a size, it is once, few, many or the class of an expanded clone; other rows omit it.

>-|-|TRBJ1-1|TRBV19
TGTGCCAGTAGTATCCGAGGGGTGAACACTGAAGCTTTCTTT
CASSIRGVNTEAFF
>TRBD1|-|TRBJ1-2|TRBV5-1
TGCGCCAGCAGCTTGGGACAGGGCGGTGGCTACACCTTC
CASSLGQGGGYTF
>-|-|TRBJ2-1|TRBV19
TGTGCCAGTACCACGGGATCCTTCAATGAGCAGTTCTTC
CASTTGSFNEQFF
>-|-|TRBJ1-2|TRBV30
TGTGCCTGGAGTGATCAGCCGGCCCGAGGCTACACCTTC
CAWSDQPARGYTF
>-|-|TRBJ2-1|TRBV19
TGTGCCAGTAGTATAGGGTTGAGCTCCTACAATGAGCAGTTCTTC
CASSIGLSSYNEQFF
>TRBD2|few|TRBJ2-2|TRBV6-5
TGTGCCAGCAGACTAGCGGAGAACACCGGGGAGCTGTTTTTT
CASRLAENTGELFF
>TRBD1|once|TRBJ2-6|TRBV9
TGTGCCAGCAGCGAGAGACAGGGGTATGGGGCCAACGTCCTGACTTTC
CASSERQGYGANVLTF
>-|-|TRBJ1-2|TRBV9
TGTGCCAGCAGCGTAGGTTCAGGGTCCTATGGCTACACCTTC
CASSVGSGSYGYTF
>-|-|TRBJ1-2|TRBV6-5
TGTGCCAGCAGTTACTCTCTTACCGGTTACTATGGCTACACCTTC
CASSYSLTGYYGYTF
>TRBD1|-|TRBJ2-7|TRBV6-1
TGTGCCAGCAGTGACCGGACAGGGGGCGCATCTTCGCAGTACTTC
CASSDRTGGASSQYF
>-|once|TRBJ2-2|TRBV24-1
TGTGCCACCAGACAATACACCGGGGAGCTGTTTTTT
CATRQYTGELFF
>-|-|TRBJ1-5|TRBV28
TGTGCCAGCATCTCCATGACGGGACTTAATCAGCCCCAGCATTTT
CASISMTGLNQPQHF
>TRBD1|-|TRBJ1-6|TRBV6-6
TGTGCCAGCAGTTCCACATTGACAGGGTCTTCACCCCTCCACTTT
CASSSTLTGSSPLHF
>-|-|TRBJ1-4|TRBV27
TGTGCCAGCAGTACCCGTCACGGGCCCGCAACTAATGAAAAACTGTTTTTT
CASSTRHGPATNEKLFF
>TRBD1|-|TRBJ2-2|TRBV7-3
TGTGCCAGCAGCCCATCAGGGGGCCGAACGAACACCGGGGAGCTGTTTTTT
CASSPSGGRTNTGELFF
>-|-|TRBJ1-2|TRBV24-1
TGTGCCACCAGTGCTCCCCCAGACTATGGCTACACCTTC
CATSAPPDYGYTF
>-|-|TRBJ2-7|TRBV11-1
TGTGCCAGCAGCCTTCGGGGGGCGACAAGCTCCTACGAGCAGTACTTC
CASSLRGATSSYEQYF
>-|-|TRBJ2-1|TRBV5-6
TGTGCCAGCAGCTTACAGATTGAGGGCCGGCAGTTCTTC
CASSLQIEGRQFF
>TRBD2|-|TRBJ2-5|TRBV2
TGTGCCAGCCCTGAAACTAGCGGGGCTGGCGAAGAGACCCAGTACTTC
CASPETSGAGEETQYF
>-|-|TRBJ2-3|TRBV15
TGTGCCACCAGCAGAGCTTTGGGGGGCACAGATACGCAGTATTTT
CATSRALGGTDTQYF
>-|-|TRBJ1-6|TRBV5-8
TGTGCCAGCAGCTGGGTCAGGGGAATCCTCCACTTT
CASSWVRGILHF
>TRBD2|-|TRBJ2-1|TRBV9
TGTGCCAGCAGCGTAGGGGCTAGCGGCTACAATGAGCAGTTCTTC
CASSVGASGYNEQFF
>-|-|TRBJ1-4|TRBV29-1
TGCAGCGTTGCCTCGGGACCGGCCGATGAAAAACTGTTTTTT
CSVASGPADEKLFF
>TRBD2|-|TRBJ2-1|TRBV5-1
TGCGCCAGCAGCTTGTTGGCTAGCGGGAGGAATGAGCAGTTCTTC
CASSLLASGRNEQFF
>-|-|TRBJ1-5|TRBV5-5
TGTGCCAGCAGCTATATACCGGATTTACAGGGCACCGTCGATCAGCCCCAGCATTTT
CASSYIPDLQGTVDQPQHF
>TRBD1|-|TRBJ2-1|TRBV10-3
TGTGCCATCAGTGGACAGGGGGGCAATGAGCAGTTCTTC
CAISGQGGNEQFF
>TRBD2|-|TRBJ2-5|TRBV12-3/TRBV12-4
TGTGCCAGCAGTGTGACTAGCGGAGAGACCCAGTACTTC
CASSVTSGETQYF
>-|-|TRBJ1-2|TRBV19
TGTGCCAGTAGTATGGGACACCAAACCTATGGCTACACCTTC
CASSMGHQTYGYTF
>-|once|TRBJ2-7|TRBV5-5
TGTGCCAGCAGCCCTCCGGGACCAAAATACGAGCAGTACTTC
CASSPPGPKYEQYF
>-|-|TRBJ2-3|TRBV10-1
TGCGCCAGCAGTGAGGCCCTCACTGGGACAGATACGCAGTATTTT
CASSEALTGTDTQYF
>-|-|TRBJ1-2|TRBV5-4
TGTGCCAGCAGCCGATGGACAGCTAACTATGGCTACACCTTC
CASSRWTANYGYTF
>-|-|TRBJ1-5|TRBV28
TGTGCCAGCAGTTTGGGGAGCATGGATCAGCCCCAGCATTTT
CASSLGSMDQPQHF
>-|-|TRBJ2-2|TRBV7-3
TGTGCCAGCAGCTTAGCCGGATTCGGGGAGCTGTTTTTT
CASSLAGFGELFF
>TRBD2|-|TRBJ2-1|TRBV6-5
TGTGCCAGCAGTTACTCGGGGGGGGTCTCTGGTGAGCAGTTCTTC
CASSYSGGVSGEQFF
>-|-|TRBJ1-1|TRBV5-1
TGCGCCAGCAGCTTGGGGGGCCTCACCCGAATGAACACTGAAGCTTTCTTT
CASSLGGLTRMNTEAFF